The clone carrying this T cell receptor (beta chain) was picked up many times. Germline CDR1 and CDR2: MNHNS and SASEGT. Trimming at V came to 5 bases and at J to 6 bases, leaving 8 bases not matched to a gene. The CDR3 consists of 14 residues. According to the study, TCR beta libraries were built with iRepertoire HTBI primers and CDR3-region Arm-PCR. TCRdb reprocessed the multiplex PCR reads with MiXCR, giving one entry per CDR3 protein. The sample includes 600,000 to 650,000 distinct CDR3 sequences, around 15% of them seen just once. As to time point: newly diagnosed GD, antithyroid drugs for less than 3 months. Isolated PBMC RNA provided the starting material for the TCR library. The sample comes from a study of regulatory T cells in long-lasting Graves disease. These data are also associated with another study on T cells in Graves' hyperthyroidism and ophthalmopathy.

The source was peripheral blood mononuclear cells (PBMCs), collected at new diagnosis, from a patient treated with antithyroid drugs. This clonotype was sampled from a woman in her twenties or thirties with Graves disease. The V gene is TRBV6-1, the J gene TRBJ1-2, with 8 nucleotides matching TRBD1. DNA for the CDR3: TGTGCCAGCAGTAGGGGGACAGGAGTGAATGGCTACACCTTC. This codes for CASSRGTGVNGYTF.